The T cell receptor (beta chain) under discussion was sequenced for a study of vaccination effects on CD4 cells after COVID-19 (dated by TCRdb to 2022 to 2024). A note on the overall study: After vaccination, three convalescent patients were sampled both early (day +14) and late (day +241, +227, +161 respectively). The Oncomine TCR Beta short-read assay on an Illumina iSeq 100 was used to sequence cultures from other donors in the study. Across the study, the median time from the second dose to post-vaccine sampling was 72 days (range 14 to 241). A total of 10 COVID-19 convalescent patients and a handful of SARS-CoV-2-naive healthy vaccine recipients were included in the full study. SARS-CoV-2 spike-specific CD4+ TCR repertoires were compared before and after mRNA vaccination in COVID-19 convalescent patients and in infection-naive vaccine recipients. The research as a whole found: Clones induced by infection and clones induced by vaccination both contracted markedly at late timepoints after vaccination, which fits with T cell responses waning over time. The study was limited by a small number of convalescent patients, and early post-infection timepoints were lacking. For convalescent patients, new clones induced by the vaccine made up most of the post-vaccine spike-reactive repertoire, and these new clones were largely distinct from the clones induced by infection.

In the ViraFEST assay, PBMC were stimulated with viral peptide pools, and antigen-specific CD4+ T cell clonotypes were then identified by expansion using TCR sequencing. After around ten days of culture, CD4+ T cells were isolated with the EasySep CD4+ T cell isolation kit. PCR-confirmed SARS-CoV-2 infection had occurred in convalescent patients between March and December 2020, before the Alpha, Beta and Delta variants emerged in the United States. Each participant received two doses of an mRNA SARS-CoV-2 vaccine, either BNT162b2 or mRNA-1273. Some 2 million PBMC per well were cultured with 8.5 to 10 ug/ml peptides in IMDM containing roughly 5% human AB serum, 8.5 to 10 IU/ml IL-2 and gentamicin. Half of the culture medium was replaced with fresh IL-2-containing medium on days 3 and 7. Each peptide stimulation condition was cultured in triplicate wells unless otherwise noted. Using Ficoll-Paque Plus gradient centrifugation, PBMC were separated from whole blood and then either used fresh or cryopreserved at -140C. The spike proteins of SARS-CoV-2 and of the common cold coronaviruses HCoV-NL63, HCoV-OC43 and HCoV-229E were spanned by overlapping peptide pools. The QIAamp micro DNA kit was used to extract genomic DNA from the cultured CD4+ T cells.

Libraries were built with the immunoSEQ multiplex PCR assay. DNA from the cultured and isolated CD4+ T cells underwent TCR beta CDR3 sequencing. From the authors' description of their analysis: Non-productive TCR sequences were discarded, and reads were trimmed to the CDR3 region, with only CDR3s of 7 or more amino acids retained. Antigen-specific clonotypes were identified with the MANAFEST web app by comparing expansion in peptide wells against reference cultures. Positive clones required FDR<0.05 expansion versus reference and all other wells, odds ratio above 5, and frequency above 0.1% in two replicate wells. Cross-reactive clonotypes were defined as significantly expanded in SARS-CoV-2 spike wells and in at least one common cold coronavirus spike condition. Levenshtein distance calculated with the stringdist R package was used to assess CDR3 similarity, and unrooted trees were constructed with ape in R 3.6.1. TCRdb carries this immuneACCESS record with in-frame sequences only. Its versions omit some clonotypes, under half of them owing to an unresolved V gene in the studies checked, with the rest unexplained. D and trimming were read from the DNA, whereas the V and J calls and clone size are those reported in that table. For this sample there are 13,000 to 15,000 clones; around 81% appear just once. Jointly, the top ten make up around a sixth of the sample.

As concerns this clone: The target of this receptor is not known. No base quality values were provided; no much bigger clone lies one nucleotide off.

The TCR originated in a human donor who had a prior SARS-CoV-2 infection. Sequences were derived from CD4+ T cells from PBMCs cultured with SARS-CoV-2 spike peptides, sampled after COVID-19 vaccination. Taken with the paper, the label for cell subset or site translates to: SARS-CoV-2 spike overlapping peptide pool stimulation.

The nucleotide sequence reads TGTGCCACCGCAGGGTACACAGATACGCAGTATTTT. Its coded protein is CATAGYTDTQYF. The rearranged segments are TRBV19 and TRBJ2-3; the D segment could be TRBD1, given 5 matching bases. From its cysteine to its phenylalanine, the CDR3 spans 12 amino acids. Left in the record is the CDR3 DNA by itself, 36 bases read in frame from the first base. V loses 10 bases, J loses 2 bases, and the germline ends lie 10 bases apart. For CDR1 and CDR2, the germline V gene (reference sequence) lists LNHDA and SQIVND.